These T cell receptor beta chains were read from a single sample in a study of technical replicates of blood from a handful of donors. The repertoire was sequenced with immunoSEQ multiplex PCR; TCRdb's copy has only in-frame clones and lacks some. The sample gives about 93,000 clones, approximately 95% of which show up once; about 0.26% is in the top ten. Sequencing input: T cells isolated from PBMCs. These receptors originate from a human donor in good health. CDR3s include the opening cysteine and the closing phenylalanine or tryptophan. The D gene is left open where the match is weak.

J gene	V gene	D gene	CDR3 protein
TRBJ2-1	TRBV5-1	-	CASSLGPGRGLNEQFF
TRBJ2-7	TRBV1	-	CTSSESGTSGSPGSYEQYF
TRBJ1-6	TRBV19	-	CASSISINSPLHF
TRBJ2-3	TRBV19	TRBD2	CASSSGGGQADTQYF
TRBJ2-7	TRBV7-9	TRBD2	CASSLARLGRGGSSYEQYF
TRBJ2-1	TRBV10-2	-	CASSGQGNEQFF
TRBJ1-6	TRBV5-6	TRBD1	CASSASDRGNSPLHF
TRBJ2-1	TRBV4-2	TRBD2	CASGLAGTSSYNEQFF
TRBJ1-2	TRBV6-5	-	CASSYFSGYGYTF
TRBJ2-3	TRBV7-9	-	CASSLWPSTDTQYF
TRBJ2-3	TRBV7-9	-	CASAGSDTQYF
TRBJ1-1	TRBV5-4	-	CASRLTNMNTEAFF
TRBJ1-3	TRBV9	TRBD1	CASRGTGSGNTIYF
TRBJ2-1	TRBV4-1	-	CASSQDPGLDSYNEQFF
TRBJ2-7	TRBV6-5	TRBD2	CASSYERGNEQYF
TRBJ1-5	TRBV28	TRBD1	CASSSAGTGAWADYSNQPQHF
TRBJ1-5	TRBV6-4	-	CASSDAPGEGNQPQHF
TRBJ2-3	TRBV12-5	TRBD1	CASGLVVLKLGTANLSDTQYF
TRBJ1-4	TRBV7-9	-	CASSLGVSTNEKLFF
TRBJ2-3	TRBV7-9	-	CASSLGSGAYTDTQYF
TRBJ1-1	TRBV6-5	-	CASSLGQNTEAFF
TRBJ2-1	TRBV4-1	TRBD1	CASSQDRGPAYNEQFF